The 14 T cell receptor beta chains below all came from one sample that was sequenced in a study of shared clonotypes between healthy human individuals. CD45RO-negative, CCR7-positively selected cells formed the naive CD8 fraction, excluding terminally differentiated effector memory CD45RA+ cells. Generated by immunoSEQ multiplex PCR, the TCRdb table keeps only in-frame clones and is missing some. The sample has approximately 2,200,000 clones, more than 85% seen once; the top ten hold roughly 1.8%. The source material was naive CD8+ T cells from PBMCs. These receptors were obtained from a young man in good health. Some clones in this sample may be carry-over from other donors' samples.

This clone is a singleton in its sample. The rearrangement joins TRBV7-2 to TRBJ2-1; D ambiguous. The germline V and J ends were trimmed by 5 bases and 9 bases, with 20 bases remaining between them. The germline V gene has CDR1 SGHTA and CDR2 FQGNSA. This CDR3 contains 15 residues. DNA for the CDR3: TGTGCCAGCAGCCCTTGGGTGTCCTCTGTAAGTGAGCAGTTCTTC. It specifies CASSPWVSSVSEQFF.

The rearrangement uses TRBV30 and TRBJ1-2; D might be TRBD1 (5 bases). This CDR3 is 15 amino acids long. The germline CDR1 and CDR2 sequences are GTSNPN and SVGIG (reference sequence). V shed 0 bases and J shed 7 bases, with 18 bases lying between them. DNA of the CDR3: TGTGCCTGGAGTGTTTTTTGGGAGGGGTTTCCTGGCTACACCTTC. As protein: CAWSVFWEGFPGYTF.

V gene TRBV5-1 combines with J gene TRBJ2-7; 10 positions match TRBD2. The germline V gene has CDR1 SGHRS and CDR2 YFSETQ. The CDR3 extends over 15 amino acids. V lost 3 bases to trimming and J lost 1 base; unmatched junction nucleotides: 4. CDR3 sequence reads: CASSYLAGASYEQYF. DNA of the CDR3: TGCGCCAGCAGCTACCTAGCGGGAGCTTCCTACGAGCAGTACTTC.

The V call is TRBV7-2, the J call TRBJ2-2, with a weak D call TRBD2 (6 bases). There are 16 residues in the CDR3. The V end was cut by 4 bases, the J end by 4 bases, with 16 bases between. The germline CDR1 and CDR2 sequences are SGHTA and FQGNSA. The chain's CDR3 is CASSSPGLTSTGELFF. For the CDR3, the DNA is TGTGCCAGCAGCTCACCGGGACTCACCTCCACCGGGGAGCTGTTTTTT.

The rearrangement links TRBV27 to TRBJ1-2; D gene uncertain. The germline V gene encodes CDR1 MNHEY and CDR2 SMNVEV (reference sequence). CDR3 length equals 14 residues. V was cut by 3 bases and J by 0 bases, with 8 bases left in between. The CDR3 DNA reads TGTGCCAGCAGTTTCGCGGGCTCTAACTATGGCTACACCTTC. Translation gives CASSFAGSNYGYTF.

The J gene is TRBJ2-2, the V gene TRBV7-9; no clear D gene. V was trimmed by 7 bases and J by 6 bases, leaving 9 bases between them. The CDR3 length is 12 residues. Germline V gives CDR1 SEHNR, CDR2 FQNEAQ (reference sequence). The CDR3 bases are TGTGCCAGCACCCAAATGGCCGGGGAGCTGTTTTTT. Amino acids: CASTQMAGELFF.

The rearrangement links TRBV10-3 to TRBJ2-1; a weak D match, TRBD2 (5 bases). CDR3 size: 16 residues. Germline V gives CDR1 ENHRY, CDR2 SYGVKD. V lost 6 bases to trimming and J lost 5 bases, with 20 bases between them. The DNA of the CDR3 is TGTGCCATCAGCCCAAAGGAGGTCCGATCTAACAATGAGCAGTTCTTC. Its translation: CAISPKEVRSNNEQFF.

The chain combines TRBV27 with TRBJ2-1; D remains ambiguous. The germline gives CDR1 MNHEY, CDR2 SMNVEV (reference sequence). The CDR3 has 14 amino acids. The V and J ends lost 6 bases and 0 bases respectively, with 9 bases between them. The CDR3 bases are TGTGCCAGCAGGGTCGGAAGCTCCTACAATGAGCAGTTCTTC. Its translation is CASRVGSSYNEQFF.

The gene calls are TRBV6-1 and TRBJ2-7; D is ambiguous. The CDR3 covers 16 residues. Germline V gene sequence: CDR1 MNHNS, CDR2 SASEGT. V was trimmed by 2 bases and J by 0 bases, leaving 14 bases between them. The DNA of the CDR3 is TGTGCCAGCAGTGAAATTGGTAGCTCGAGCTCCTACGAGCAGTACTTC. This translates into CASSEIGSSSSYEQYF.

The chain uses TRBV4-2 and TRBJ2-1; D gene uncertain. The CDR3 is 15 residues long. Germline values: CDR1 LGHNA, CDR2 YNFKEQ. The germline V and J ends were trimmed by 0 bases and 0 bases, with 6 bases remaining between them. The CDR3 DNA sequence: TGTGCCAGCAGCCAAGATACCAGCTCCTACAATGAGCAGTTCTTC. It specifies CASSQDTSSYNEQFF.

The rearrangement uses TRBV7-6 and TRBJ1-1; 7 positions agree with TRBD1. Germline values: CDR1 SGHVS, CDR2 FNYEAQ. This CDR3 region has 15 residues. Losses at the gene ends were 5 bases for V and 0 bases for J; bases not matched to a gene: 6. DNA for the CDR3: TGTGCCAGCAGCCCCAGACAGGGACTGAACACTGAAGCTTTCTTT. It yields the protein CASSPRQGLNTEAFF. The variable domain in full, completed from reference TRBV7-6 and TRBJ1-1, reads GAGVSQSPRYKVTKRGQDVALRCDPISGHVSLYWYRQALGQGPEFLTYFNYEAQQDKSGLPNDRFSAERPEGSISTLTIQRTEQRDSAMYRCASSPRQGLNTEAFFGQGTRLTVV.

In its sample, this clone was seen once. This chain uses TRBV10-3 with TRBJ2-7, with D unresolved. Trimming took 6 bases from V and 9 from J, leaving 15 bases between them. This CDR3 comprises 12 residues. The germline gives CDR1 ENHRY, CDR2 SYGVKD. DNA for the CDR3: TGTGCCATCAGGGAGAGTAGGGTCGGGCAGTACTTC. It codes for CAIRESRVGQYF.

This clone was seen more than once but under ten times. The V and J genes are TRBV7-9 and TRBJ2-1; D not certain. The CDR3 runs to 15 residues. CDR1 SEHNR and CDR2 FQNEAQ come from the germline V gene (reference sequence). V lost 5 bases, J lost 8 bases, and 19 bases lay in between. CDR3 nucleotides: TGTGCCAGCAGCCCCCCGGGCCTAGGGATTGATGAGCAGTTCTTC. The encoded protein is CASSPPGLGIDEQFF.

This rearrangement joins TRBV5-6 to TRBJ2-7; possibly TRBD1 or TRBD2 for D (5 bases each). The germline V and J ends were trimmed by 4 bases and 4 bases, with 15 bases remaining between them. This CDR3 region has 14 residues. Germline V gives CDR1 SGHDT, CDR2 YYEEEE. The CDR3 sequence is CASSDGAGPYEQYF. CDR3 bases: TGTGCCAGCAGCGACGGGGCCGGCCCGTACGAGCAGTACTTC.